This TCR beta chain came from a study of Graves' ophthalmopathy and Graves' hyperthyroidism. Study outcomes and limitations: Blood also carried most expanded thyroid clonotypes exceeding 0.001 frequency.

This clonotype was seen repeatedly, ten times or more. Its antigen is unknown. Additional autoimmune diseases, uncontrolled infections, pregnancy or lactation disqualified patients. Clinical symptoms, serum thyroxine, TRAb, thyroid ultrasound and orbital computed tomography determined diagnosis. For repertoire sequencing, the TCR beta CDR3 regions were amplified from RNA transcripts. First-round RT-PCR with HTBI primers preceded a second-round multiplex PCR. MiXCR was run by TCRdb on the multiplex PCR reads, yielding one entry per CDR3 protein. This sample has 200,000 to 250,000 distinct CDR3 sequences, with just under 30% found just once. The CDR3 spans 12 residues. Trimming took off 4 bases at V and 7 bases at J, with 11 bases between the two ends. Germline V gene sequence: CDR1 SGHVS, CDR2 FQNEAQ.

This clonotype was obtained from a man between 50 and 59 years old with Graves' ophthalmopathy. Sequenced sample: peripheral blood. V gene TRBV7-8 combines with J gene TRBJ2-7; possibly TRBD1 or TRBD2 for D (5 bases each). CDR3 amino acids: CASSSRGGEQYF. CDR3 coding DNA: TGTGCCAGCAGCTCCCGGGGCGGGGAGCAGTACTTC.